The rows below give T cell receptor beta chains drawn from one sample of a study of blood T cell repertoires in COVID-19. TCRdb's table, derived via immunoSEQ multiplex PCR, lists solely in-frame clones and lacks some. The sample lists roughly 60,000 clones; around nine tenths were seen once. Source material: peripheral blood. These receptor sequences come from a man in his fifties or sixties with active COVID-19. Both conserved end residues are trimmed from each CDR3.

12 | TRBJ2-7 | TRBV27 | ASSLSGSPYEQY
12 | TRBJ2-7 | TRBV9 | ASNSAGDAYEQY
14 | TRBJ2-2 | TRBV5-8 | ASSLYRGASTGELF
16 | TRBJ2-6 | TRBV7-3 | ASSPLAGQSSGANVLT
14 | TRBJ2-3 | TRBV4-1 | ASSQAGVTSTDTQY
15 | TRBJ1-5 | TRBV28 | ASSLWGVGAVSQPQH
17 | TRBJ2-6 | TRBV11-2 | ASSGPPGQPISGANVLT
12 | TRBJ1-2 | TRBV5-8 | ASTVRGWLFGYT
15 | TRBJ2-7 | TRBV5-1 | ASSPEGGSGSPYEQY
15 | TRBJ2-6 | TRBV19 | ASSLGTGNSGANVLT
13 | TRBJ2-7 | TRBV19 | ASSIDRSALYEQY